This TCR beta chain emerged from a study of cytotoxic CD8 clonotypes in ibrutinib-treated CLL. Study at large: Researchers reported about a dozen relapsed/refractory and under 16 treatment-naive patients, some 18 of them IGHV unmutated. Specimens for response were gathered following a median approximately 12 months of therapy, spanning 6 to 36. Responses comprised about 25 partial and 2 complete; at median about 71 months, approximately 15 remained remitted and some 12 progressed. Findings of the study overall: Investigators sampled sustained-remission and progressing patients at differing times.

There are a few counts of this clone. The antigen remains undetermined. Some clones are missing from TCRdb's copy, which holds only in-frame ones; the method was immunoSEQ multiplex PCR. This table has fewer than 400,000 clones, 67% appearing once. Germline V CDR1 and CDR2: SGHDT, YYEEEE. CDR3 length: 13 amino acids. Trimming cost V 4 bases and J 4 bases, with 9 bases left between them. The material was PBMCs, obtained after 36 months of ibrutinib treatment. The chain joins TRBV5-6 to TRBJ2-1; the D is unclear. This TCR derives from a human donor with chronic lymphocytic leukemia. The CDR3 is CASSGMGYNEQFF. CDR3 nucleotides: TGTGCCAGCAGCGGGATGGGGTACAATGAGCAGTTCTTC. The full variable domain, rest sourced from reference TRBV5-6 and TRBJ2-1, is DAGVTQSPTHLIKTRGQQVTLRCSPKSGHDTVSWYQQALGQGPQFIFQYYEEEERQRGNFPDRFSGHQFPNYSSELNVNALLLGDSALYLCASSGMGYNEQFFGPGTRLTVL.